Detailed here is one T cell receptor beta chain. The antigen is undetermined. The data stem from a study of T cell responses to AZD1222 COVID-19 vaccine. Study information: Second doses at about 4 or about 12 weeks were pooled.

This CDR3 spans 12 amino acids. V lost 3 bases and J lost 0, with 5 bases in between. Germline V lookup: CDR1 DFQATT, CDR2 SNEGSKA (reference sequence). Whole-study results and caveats: Clonal diversity may have been underestimated, and the donors were mostly white British, with more females than males. Elevations in Spike-specific TCR breadth and depth followed administration of two AZD1222 doses.

Clones were sequenced by immunoSEQ multiplex PCR, and TCRdb holds only the in-frame ones, with some missing. The data show approximately 190,000 clones, approximately 91% seen once. The receptor was derived from an adult in good health. The chain combines TRBV20-1 with TRBJ1-2, with D hard to call. The sequences come from peripheral blood, collected on day 0 of AZD1222 vaccination. CDR3 bases: TGCAGTGCTAGTCCTGCTAACTATGGCTACACCTTC. Its translation: CSASPANYGYTF.